This T cell receptor beta chain was identified in a study of response to subunit inactivated influenza vaccine. Points from the study as a whole: With each seasonal influenza vaccination, the authors suggested, few new T cells are recruited.

Remarks on this clonotype: The antigen is not known.

TCRdb passed the RT-PCR reads through MiXCR, listing each CDR3 protein once. The sample lists around 790,000 distinct CDR3 sequences; roughly 20% were seen once. J lost 1 base, V lost 2 bases, and 8 bases had no gene match. CDR3 length: 16 residues. This sequence joins TRBV12-3 or TRBV12-4 and TRBJ2-7; TRBD1 matches 7 bases. The source of this sequence is a man aged 45-65 years who received an inactivated influenza vaccine. Source: PBMCs from blood, taken about 5 days after vaccination. The chain's CDR3 is CASSLRGPLRSYEQYF. The DNA of the CDR3 is TGTGCCAGCAGTTTAAGGGGGCCCCTACGTTCCTACGAGCAGTACTTC.